The sequence of this TCR beta chain was determined in a study of early T cells in non-severe SARS-CoV-2 infection. In this sample, this clonotype turned up many times. Its antigen is currently unknown. Trimming pared 4 bases from V and 1 base from J, leaving 11 bases between. Germline CDR1 and CDR2: SQVTM and ANQGSEA. This CDR3 contains 13 residues. The study, taken as a whole, reports: The matching step, a VDJdb search, favored anti-spike CD8 responses and missed private and CD4 specificities.

TCRdb itself ran the 5' RACE reads through MiXCR, one entry per CDR3 protein. The table has about 40,000 distinct CDR3 sequences, around 6.1% seen once. The TCR comes from an adult who was a healthcare worker with PCR-confirmed SARS-CoV-2 infection or an uninfected control (not recorded which). Sequencing was performed on whole blood. The chain is built from TRBV29-1 and TRBJ2-7; tentative D call: TRBD1 (6 bases). The CDR3: CSVVRTESYEQYF. In nucleotides, the CDR3 is TGCAGCGTTGTTAGGACAGAATCCTACGAGCAGTACTTC.